Presented here are 29 T cell receptor beta chains from one specimen sequenced in a study of blood T cells in healthy people across ages. Primed by a sample-barcoded 5' primer and a J-beta primer mix, a second PCR proceeded for about 7 to 11 cycles. MiXCR, run by TCRdb on the 5' RACE reads, gives a single entry per CDR3 protein. This table holds around 970,000 distinct CDR3 sequences, just over 50% found once. The sequenced material came from blood. These receptors all come from an older woman in good health.

The V gene is TRBV28, the J gene TRBJ1-1, with a tentative D call TRBD1 (5 bases). The V end was cut by 5 bases, the J end by 5 bases, with 15 bases between. CDR1 and CDR2 (germline): MDHEN, SYDVKM. The CDR3 spans 14 residues. CDR3 DNA sequence: TGTGCCAGCAGTCAAGCCAGGGAATGGACTGAAGCTTTCTTT. As protein: CASSQAREWTEAFF.

V gene TRBV11-2 combines with J gene TRBJ2-1; D possibly corresponds to TRBD2 (6 bases). Gene TRBJ2-7 matches the end of the DNA better, so the J call may be wrong. Germline V gene lookup returns CDR1 SGHAT and CDR2 FQNNGV. The CDR3 has 14 residues. CDR3 loop: CASSPPFGGSEQYF. The CDR3 coding sequence is TGTGCCAGCAGCCCCCCCTTCGGAGGGAGTGAGCAGTACTTC.

The chain joins TRBV20-1 to TRBJ1-1; no definite D call. V was trimmed by 0 bases and J by 0 bases, leaving 11 bases between them. Germline V lookup: CDR1 DFQATT, CDR2 SNEGSKA (reference sequence). This CDR3 has 15 amino acids. In nucleotides, the CDR3 is TGCAGTGCTAGAGATGGGAGACACATGAACACTGAAGCTTTCTTT. It encodes CSARDGRHMNTEAFF.

Remarks on this clonotype: Compared with germline, one end of the junction differs, possibly owing to a read error. The V call is TRBV6-2 or TRBV6-3, the J call TRBJ2-4; TRBD1 matches at 8 bases. The germline V gene encodes CDR1 MNHEY and CDR2 SVGEGT. This CDR3 has 14 residues. The DNA of the CDR3 is TGTGCCTGCAGGAGGGGGGACAGGATAAGCATTCAGTACTTC. Translation gives CACRRGDRISIQYF.

The chain carries TRBV3-1 and TRBJ2-1; D is unclear. The V end was cut by 4 bases, the J end by 6 bases, with 16 bases between. The CDR3 extends over 15 amino acids. Germline V gene sequence: CDR1 LGHDT, CDR2 YNNKEL (reference sequence). The DNA for the CDR3 is TGTGCCAGCAGCCCCCGAGGAATCCCGAGCAATGAGCAGTTCTTC. Translating it yields CASSPRGIPSNEQFF.

V gene TRBV28 combines with J gene TRBJ2-7, with TRBD2 matching 9 bases. This CDR3 comprises 13 residues. V lost 4 bases, J lost 4 bases, and 2 bases stayed unmatched. Germline V gene sequence: CDR1 MDHEN, CDR2 SYDVKM. The CDR3 DNA sequence: TGTGCCAGCAGTTGGCGGGGGGGGTACGAGCAGTACTTC. Its protein is CASSWRGGYEQYF. Full variable domain (missing parts from reference TRBV28 and TRBJ2-7): DVKVTQSSRYLVKRTGEKVFLECVQDMDHENMFWYRQDPGLGLRLIYFSYDVKMKEKGDIPEGYSVSREKKERFSLILESASTNQTSMYLCASSWRGGYEQYFGPGTRLTVT.

V gene TRBV29-1 combines with J gene TRBJ1-2; D remains ambiguous. CDR1 and CDR2 (germline): SQVTM, ANQGSEA. Trimming took 4 bases from V and 4 from J, leaving 13 bases between them. CDR3 length: 13 residues. The chain's CDR3 is CSVVFRQSYGYTF. The CDR3 region has the DNA TGCAGCGTTGTATTTAGGCAGAGCTATGGCTACACCTTC.

The chain is built from TRBV9 and TRBJ2-2, with TRBD1 matching over 7 bases. The CDR3 spans 15 residues. Germline assignment: CDR1 SGDLS and CDR2 YYNGEE. After removal of 4 bases from V and 4 bases from J, the junction contained 7 bases not matched to a gene. The CDR3 loop is CASSRRGSATGELFF. The CDR3 nucleotides are TGTGCCAGCAGCCGCAGGGGGTCAGCCACCGGGGAGCTGTTTTTT.

This clonotype has only a few counts. This chain uses TRBV12-3 or TRBV12-4 with TRBJ1-6, with TRBD1 matching 10 bases. This CDR3 contains 18 residues. The trim removed 2 bases at V and 7 bases at J, leaving 11 bases unmatched. DNA of the CDR3: TGTGCCAGCAGTTTAAGTGCCGGGACAGGGGTCAGCAATTCACCCCTCCACTTT. Its translation: CASSLSAGTGVSNSPLHF.

Here the CDR3 reads CASGPPGLAGRRSYEQYF. In DNA, the CDR3 is TGTGCCAGCGGCCCACCGGGACTAGCGGGAAGACGTAGCTACGAGCAGTACTTC. The chain joins TRBV6-1 to TRBJ2-7, with 13 nucleotides matching TRBD2. The J segment lost 3 bases and the V segment lost 8 bases, leaving 16 bases of the junction unmatched. The CDR3 has 18 amino acids. Germline V gives CDR1 MNHNS, CDR2 SASEGT.

The chain couples TRBV5-1 to TRBJ2-1; a weak D match, TRBD1 (6 bases). V dropped 0 bases and J dropped 3 bases, with 13 bases sitting between them. The germline V gene has CDR1 SGHRS and CDR2 YFSETQ. This CDR3 has 16 residues. The chain's CDR3 is CASSLAIQGVYNEQFF. Here the CDR3 DNA reads TGCGCCAGCAGCTTGGCCATACAGGGAGTCTACAATGAGCAGTTCTTC.

This clonotype was counted many times. CDR3 residues: CSAFDYRSSEQYF. CDR3 DNA: TGCAGTGCTTTTGACTACCGGTCTTCAGAGCAGTACTTC. The chain is built from TRBV20-1 and TRBJ2-5, with a weak D call TRBD2 (5 bases). The V end was cut by 5 bases, the J end by 11 bases, with 21 bases between. The CDR3 length is 13 residues. In germline, CDR1 is DFQATT, CDR2 SNEGSKA (reference sequence).

In this sample, this clonotype turned up a few times. The chain is built from TRBV4-2 and TRBJ2-1; D is unclear. From germline, CDR1 is LGHNA and CDR2 YNFKEQ. This CDR3 contains 15 residues. V was pared by 4 bases and J by 7 bases, with 17 bases between. The CDR3 loop is CASSREMGGMNEQFF. The CDR3 region has the DNA TGTGCCAGCAGCCGAGAGATGGGTGGGATGAATGAGCAGTTCTTC.

This chain connects TRBV15 to TRBJ1-4, with D tentatively TRBD1 (6 bases). This CDR3 is 13 amino acids long. V was shortened by 6 bases and J by 8 bases, with 13 bases between the two germline ends. The germline V gene encodes CDR1 LNHNV and CDR2 YYDKDF (reference sequence). The CDR3 loop reads CATRAGAGEKLFF. The CDR3 DNA sequence: TGTGCCACCAGGGCGGGGGCAGGGGAAAAACTGTTTTTT.

This chain links TRBV15 with TRBJ2-7; D perhaps matches TRBD1 (5 bases). The germline gives CDR1 LNHNV, CDR2 YYDKDF (reference sequence). The CDR3 sequence is 15 residues long. Trimming shortened V by 0 bases and J by 5 bases, and 14 bases separated the two germline ends. The CDR3 DNA follows: TGTGCCACCAGCAGAGATTGGGGCAGAGGTCACGAGCAGTACTTC. Encoded protein: CATSRDWGRGHEQYF.

The genes are TRBV20-1 and TRBJ2-1, with D possibly matching TRBD1 (6 bases). The V gene lost 6 bases and the J gene lost 4 bases, with 22 bases spanning the gap. From germline, CDR1 is DFQATT and CDR2 SNEGSKA (reference sequence). This CDR3 spans 16 amino acids. The CDR3 loop is CSAGPQGVQRYNEQFF. As DNA, the CDR3 is TGCAGTGCAGGGCCACAGGGTGTCCAACGATACAATGAGCAGTTCTTC.

This clonotype showed up just a few times. The rearrangement joins TRBV27 to TRBJ2-7, with 9 bases identical to TRBD1. The CDR3 is 13 residues long. V dropped 7 bases and J dropped 3; count of bases not matched to a gene: 4. Germline lookup yields CDR1 MNHEY and CDR2 SMNVEV (reference sequence). The CDR3 reads CASTWGQGYEQYF. The CDR3, as DNA: TGTGCCAGCACATGGGGACAGGGCTACGAGCAGTACTTC.

This chain uses TRBV6-2 or TRBV6-3 with TRBJ2-3, with D unresolved. The V end lost 2 bases, the J end lost 3 bases, and 15 bases lay between the germline ends. There are 16 residues in the CDR3. CDR1 is MNHEY, CDR2 SVGEGT, per germline. CDR3: CASSYTTLVQTDTQYF. The CDR3 DNA reads TGTGCCAGCAGTTACACCACTCTCGTGCAGACAGATACGCAGTATTTT.

This chain connects TRBV20-1 to TRBJ2-2, with D possibly matching TRBD2 (6 bases). Trimming stripped 0 bases from V and 1 base from J, with 9 bases between. The CDR3 is 15 amino acids. Germline V lookup: CDR1 DFQATT, CDR2 SNEGSKA (reference sequence). The CDR3 here is CSARDEGGNTGELFF. The CDR3 DNA sequence: TGCAGTGCTAGAGATGAGGGAGGGAACACCGGGGAGCTGTTTTTT.

V is TRBV15 and J is TRBJ2-3; 7 bases align to TRBD2. The germline gives CDR1 LNHNV, CDR2 YYDKDF (reference sequence). The CDR3 sequence is 17 residues long. V shed 0 bases and J 0 bases; nucleotides not matched to a gene: 6. CDR3 protein: CATSRDLRDYSTDTQYF. In DNA form, the CDR3 reads TGTGCCACCAGCAGAGATCTAAGGGACTACAGCACAGATACGCAGTATTTT. The variable domain in full, with the rest retrieved from reference TRBV15 and TRBJ2-3, is DAMVIQNPRYQVTQFGKPVTLSCSQTLNHNVMYWYQQKSSQAPKLLFHYYDKDFNNEADTPDNFQSRRPNTSFCFLDIRSPGLGDTAMYLCATSRDLRDYSTDTQYFGPGTRLTVL.

In nucleotides, the CDR3 is TGTGCCTGGAGTCCGGGACAGGGTCATCAGCCCCAGCATTTT. It yields the protein CAWSPGQGHQPQHF. The chain combines TRBV30 with TRBJ1-5; 9 nucleotides line up with TRBD1. This CDR3 region has 14 residues. Trimming removed 2 bases from V and 5 bases from J; junction bases left unmatched: 4. CDR1 is GTSNPN, CDR2 SVGIG, per germline (reference sequence).

The chain combines TRBV4-1 with TRBJ2-2; possible D gene TRBD2, 5 bases. Trimming removed 5 bases from V and 0 bases from J, with 10 bases in between. This CDR3 is built from 15 residues. Germline V gene lookup returns CDR1 MGHRA and CDR2 YSYEKL. CDR3 sequence (DNA): TGCGCCAGCAGCTCCCCCGGGGCGAACACCGGGGAGCTGTTTTTT. Protein product: CASSSPGANTGELFF.

This clonotype was seen a single time. The chain combines TRBV5-1 with TRBJ2-7; 8 bases align to TRBD2. Germline trimming cut 0 bases from V and 3 bases from J; bases unmatched to any gene: 11. The CDR3 is made up of 17 amino acids. Germline CDR1 SGHRS, CDR2 YFSETQ. CDR3 sequence: CASSLARTSGVHYEQYF. CDR3 sequence (DNA): TGCGCCAGCAGCTTGGCCAGAACTAGCGGTGTCCACTACGAGCAGTACTTC.

The V call is TRBV20-1, the J call TRBJ2-1, with TRBD2 identical over 9 bases. This CDR3 region has 15 residues. CDR1 is DFQATT and CDR2 is SNEGSKA in the germline V gene (reference sequence). Germline trimming cut 0 bases from V and 8 bases from J; bases unmatched to any gene: 8. This CDR3 reads CSARDRRVAGDEQFF. CDR3 DNA: TGCAGTGCTAGAGATCGTCGAGTAGCGGGAGATGAGCAGTTCTTC.

V usage is TRBV16 and J usage is TRBJ1-1; 7 bases agree with TRBD1. The CDR3 loop spans 14 amino acids. V gave up 1 base and J gave up 3 bases; unmatched junction bases: 2. Germline V gene sequence: CDR1 KGHSY, CDR2 FQNENV. The CDR3 loop is CASSQFQGDTEAFF. CDR3 sequence (DNA): TGTGCCAGCAGCCAATTTCAGGGGGACACTGAAGCTTTCTTT.

This clonotype has a handful of counts. The V and J genes are TRBV4-1 and TRBJ2-5, with a weak D call TRBD2 (6 bases). CDR3 length: 15 residues. The germline V gene has CDR1 MGHRA and CDR2 YSYEKL. Trimming removed 1 base from V and 5 bases from J, with 14 bases in between. The CDR3 protein is CASSQVPTSQETQYF. The CDR3 DNA reads TGCGCCAGCAGCCAAGTTCCGACTAGTCAGGAGACCCAGTACTTC.

The gene calls are TRBV20-1 and TRBJ2-1, with 9 bases matching TRBD2. The trim removed 1 base at V and 8 bases at J, leaving 12 bases unmatched. CDR3 length: 16 amino acids. Germline V gene data show CDR1 as DFQATT and CDR2 as SNEGSKA (reference sequence). In DNA form, the CDR3 reads TGCAGTGCTAGAGGTTTAGCGGGAGCGAAACCGGATGAGCAGTTCTTC. Protein product: CSARGLAGAKPDEQFF.

V gene TRBV20-1 combines with J gene TRBJ1-1, with a possible D match to TRBD1 (5 bases). This CDR3 comprises 17 residues. V lost 1 base to trimming and J lost 1 base, with 19 bases between them. Germline CDR1 and CDR2: DFQATT and SNEGSKA (reference sequence). CDR3 DNA: TGCAGTGCTAGAGGACCGACAGCCCAAGACCCGAACACTGAAGCTTTCTTT. Translated: CSARGPTAQDPNTEAFF.

The V call is TRBV7-9, the J call TRBJ1-2, with a possible D match to TRBD1 (6 bases). The CDR3 has 15 residues. Germline CDR1 and CDR2: SEHNR and FQNEAQ (reference sequence). Trimming removed 2 bases from V and 8 bases from J, with 18 bases in between. The CDR3 loop reads CASSLTPGDREGYTF. The CDR3, as DNA: TGTGCCAGCAGCTTAACTCCAGGGGACCGGGAAGGCTACACCTTC. The full variable domain, with the rest looked up from reference TRBV7-9 and TRBJ1-2, is DTGVSQNPRHKITKRGQNVTFRCDPISEHNRLYWYRQTLGQGPEFLTYFQNEAQLEKSRLLSDRFSAERPKGSFSTLEIQRTEQGDSAMYLCASSLTPGDREGYTFGSGTRLTVV.